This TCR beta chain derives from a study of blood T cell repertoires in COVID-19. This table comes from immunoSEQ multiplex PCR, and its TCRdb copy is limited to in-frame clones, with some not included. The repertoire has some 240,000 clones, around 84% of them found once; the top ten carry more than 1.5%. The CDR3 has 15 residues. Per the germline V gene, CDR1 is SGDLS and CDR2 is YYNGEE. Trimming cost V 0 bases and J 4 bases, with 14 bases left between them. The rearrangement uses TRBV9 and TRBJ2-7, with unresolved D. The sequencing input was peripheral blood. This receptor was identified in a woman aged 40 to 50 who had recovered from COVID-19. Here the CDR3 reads CASSVEPTIGYEQYF. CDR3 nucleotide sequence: TGTGCCAGCAGCGTAGAGCCCACAATCGGGTACGAGCAGTACTTC.